These T cell receptor beta chains were read from a single sample in a study of blood T cell repertoires in COVID-19. Only in-frame clones appear in the TCRdb table, and some are missing; sequencing was by immunoSEQ multiplex PCR. The sample includes 94,000 or so clones, 84% seen only once; the top ten take roughly 25%. The sequencing input was peripheral blood. These receptor sequences come from a man between 60 and 75 years old with acute or convalescent COVID-19. CDR3s include the opening cysteine and the closing phenylalanine or tryptophan. A D gene is named only where the DNA matches it firmly. Some rows mark clone size as missing; the rest say once, few, many or name a class of expanded clone.

V gene	D gene	clone size	J gene	CDR3 DNA	CDR3 protein
TRBV7-2	-	-	TRBJ1-4	TGTGCCAGCAGCAAGAATGCAGTTAATGAAAAACTGTTTTTT	CASSKNAVNEKLFF
TRBV5-1	-	-	TRBJ1-2	TGCGCCAGCAGCTTGGGGGGCGGTTCGGGCTACACCTTC	CASSLGGGSGYTF
TRBV3-1/TRBV3-2	TRBD1	-	TRBJ1-6	TGTGCCAGCAGCCAGAACAGGGGCCCTAGCTCCTATAATTCACCCCTCCACTTT	CASSQNRGPSSYNSPLHF
TRBV12-3/TRBV12-4	-	-	TRBJ1-4	TGTGCCAGCGGGCAGGGGTCGAATGAAAAACTGTTTTTT	CASGQGSNEKLFF
TRBV2	TRBD2	-	TRBJ2-7	TGTGCCATCGGGGGGGGCCCTCCTTACGAGCAGTACTTC	CAIGGGPPYEQYF
TRBV9	TRBD1	-	TRBJ2-1	TGTGCCAGCAGCGTAGTCGGGACAGGAGTCCTCAATGAGCAGTTCTTC	CASSVVGTGVLNEQFF
TRBV1	-	-	TRBJ1-1	TGCACCAGCAGCCATGTCAGCTGGGTTGACAGGGAGAACACTGAAGCTTTCTTT	CTSSHVSWVDRENTEAFF
TRBV6-1	TRBD2	-	TRBJ2-5	TGTGCCAGCAGTGAACTAGCGGGGGGGCTCCGGGAGACCCAGTACTTC	CASSELAGGLRETQYF
TRBV19	-	-	TRBJ1-6	TGTGCCAGCCCGGCGAGGGGGACTAGGAATTCACCCCTCCACTTT	CASPARGTRNSPLHF
TRBV5-1	TRBD1	-	TRBJ1-4	TGCGCCAGCAGTCTCCGGGACAGGGGACTAAATGAAAAACTGTTTTTT	CASSLRDRGLNEKLFF
TRBV7-9	TRBD2	-	TRBJ2-5	TGTGCCAGCAGCTTCGGGGGGAGCCGTGAGACCCAGTACTTC	CASSFGGSRETQYF
TRBV6-1	-	-	TRBJ1-2	TGTGCCAGCAGTGATGCACAGGGCTATGGCTACACCTTC	CASSDAQGYGYTF
TRBV12-3/TRBV12-4	TRBD1	-	TRBJ2-1	TGTGCCAGCAGAGATCCGGGACAGGAGGAGCAGTTCTTC	CASRDPGQEEQFF
TRBV5-5	-	-	TRBJ1-1	TGTGCCAGCAGCCCTCCGGGAGGGGGGGGGACTGAAGCTTTCTTT	CASSPPGGGGTEAFF
TRBV15	-	once	TRBJ1-2	TGTGCCACCAGCGACGGGGGGAGCTACACCTTC	CATSDGGSYTF